This T cell receptor (beta chain) was profiled in a study of blood T cell repertoires in COVID-19. Study-level background: COVID-19 samples from acute and convalescent phases originated in the United States, Italy and Spain. T cells, B-cell-depleted T cells, or PBMCs provided the cDNA or gDNA that served as material.

This CDR3 region has 16 residues. V lost 6 bases, J lost 1 base, and 18 bases lay in between. Germline V gene sequence: CDR1 MNHNS, CDR2 SASEGT. Here immunoSEQ multiplex PCR was the method, and the copy in TCRdb shows in-frame clones only, minus some. This sample has tens of thousands of clones, with 90% found just once. The source material was peripheral blood. V is TRBV6-1 and J is TRBJ1-1; D unclear. The sequence was obtained from a middle-aged woman with active COVID-19. The CDR3 spells CASSEPTRQRNTEAFF. CDR3 DNA sequence: TGTGCCAGCAGCGAACCTACCCGGCAGCGGAACACTGAAGCTTTCTTT.